Below, 5 T cell receptor beta chains from the same sample are listed, as sequenced in a study of early T cells in non-severe SARS-CoV-2 infection. TCRdb re-called the 5' RACE reads with MiXCR, one entry per CDR3 protein. Of 45,000 to 65,000 distinct CDR3 sequences in the sample, about 9.3% were seen once. Material: whole blood. These receptors were obtained from an adult who was a healthcare worker with PCR-confirmed SARS-CoV-2 infection or an uninfected control (not recorded which).

This clonotype has ten or more counts. This chain joins TRBV5-5 and TRBJ2-2, with D possibly TRBD2 on 5 matching bases. The germline gives CDR1 SGHKS, CDR2 YYEKEE (reference sequence). Trimming removed 4 bases at V and 6 bases at J, with 16 bases between. CDR3 length: 15 residues. The CDR3 is CASSADSRLAGELFF. CDR3 in DNA: TGTGCCAGCAGCGCGGACTCTCGTTTAGCCGGGGAGCTGTTTTTT.

The chain is built from TRBV20-1 and TRBJ2-7; 7 nucleotides align to TRBD2. V dropped 5 bases and J dropped 3; count of bases not matched to a gene: 22. The CDR3 loop spans 18 amino acids. The germline V gene has CDR1 DFQATT and CDR2 SNEGSKA (reference sequence). The CDR3 bases are TGCAGTGCTTCTCGACCCGGGACTACCGCGACCCATGACTACGAGCAGTACTTC. Translation gives CSASRPGTTATHDYEQYF.

This clonotype was observed at least ten times. The J gene is TRBJ2-1, the V gene TRBV29-1; a weak D match, TRBD2 (6 bases). The germline V gene encodes CDR1 SQVTM and CDR2 ANQGSEA. V lost 6 bases and J 10 bases, leaving 13 bases between the germline ends. There are 11 residues in the CDR3. The CDR3 DNA is TGCAGCGTCCGGGACTTGGGGGAGCAGTTCTTC. Its translation: CSVRDLGEQFF.

V and J are TRBV10-3 and TRBJ2-7; 9 bases agree with TRBD1. Per germline, CDR1 ENHRY and CDR2 SYGVKD. The junction had 9 bases not matched to a gene; V was cut back by 8 bases and J by 1 base. The CDR3 is 15 amino acids. The CDR3 DNA reads as TGTGCCATCGGGACCGGGACAGGGTATTCCTACGAGCAGTACTTC. It codes for CAIGTGTGYSYEQYF.

This clonotype has a handful of counts. The chain uses TRBV14 and TRBJ1-2; 7 positions agree with TRBD1. Germline V gene sequence: CDR1 SGHDN, CDR2 FVKESK. V trimming: 5 bases; J trimming: 2 bases; junction bases outside the gene matches: 8. This CDR3 is built from 15 residues. Written as DNA, the CDR3 is TGTGCCAGCAGCAAGCGCGGGACAGCGAACTATGGCTACACCTTC. Amino acids: CASSKRGTANYGYTF.